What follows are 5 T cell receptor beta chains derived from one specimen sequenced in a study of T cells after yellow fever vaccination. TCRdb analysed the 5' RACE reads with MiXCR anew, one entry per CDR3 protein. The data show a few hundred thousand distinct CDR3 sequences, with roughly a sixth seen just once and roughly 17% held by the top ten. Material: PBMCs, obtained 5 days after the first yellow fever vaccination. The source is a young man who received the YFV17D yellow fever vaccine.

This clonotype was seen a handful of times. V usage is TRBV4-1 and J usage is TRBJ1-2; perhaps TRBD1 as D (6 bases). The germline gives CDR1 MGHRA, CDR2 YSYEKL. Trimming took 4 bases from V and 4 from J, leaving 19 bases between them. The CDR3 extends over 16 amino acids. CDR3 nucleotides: TGCGCCAGCAGCCCAAACCCAGGGGATCTCGGCTATGGCTACACCTTC. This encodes CASSPNPGDLGYGYTF.

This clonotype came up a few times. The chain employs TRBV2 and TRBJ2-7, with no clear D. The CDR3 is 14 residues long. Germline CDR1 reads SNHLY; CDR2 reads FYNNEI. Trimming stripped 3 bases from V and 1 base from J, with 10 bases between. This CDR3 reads CASSDPLGSYEQYF. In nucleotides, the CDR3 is TGTGCCAGCAGTGACCCCCTTGGGTCCTACGAGCAGTACTTC.

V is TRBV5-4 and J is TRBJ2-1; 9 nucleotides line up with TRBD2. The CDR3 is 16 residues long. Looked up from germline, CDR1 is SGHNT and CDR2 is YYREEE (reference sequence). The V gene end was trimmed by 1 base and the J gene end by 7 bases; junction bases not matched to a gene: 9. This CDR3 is CASSLIAARGGNEQFF. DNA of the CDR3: TGTGCCAGCAGCTTGATAGCAGCGCGGGGGGGGAATGAGCAGTTCTTC.

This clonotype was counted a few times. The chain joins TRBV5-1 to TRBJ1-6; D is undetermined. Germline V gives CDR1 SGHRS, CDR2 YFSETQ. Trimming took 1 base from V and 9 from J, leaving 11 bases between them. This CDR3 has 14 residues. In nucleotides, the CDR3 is TGCGCCAGCAGCTTGACTGGCAGCCTTTCACCCCTCCACTTT. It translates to CASSLTGSLSPLHF.

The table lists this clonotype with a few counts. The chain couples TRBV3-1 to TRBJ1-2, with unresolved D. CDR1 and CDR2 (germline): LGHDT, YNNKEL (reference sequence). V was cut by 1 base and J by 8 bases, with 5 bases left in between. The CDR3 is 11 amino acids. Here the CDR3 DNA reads TGTGCCAGCAGCCAAGGGGCCGGCTACACCTTC. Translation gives CASSQGAGYTF.